What follows is one T cell receptor beta chain and its context. Antigen specificity is unknown. Assay: immunoSEQ multiplex PCR; the TCRdb copy retains only in-frame clones and omits some. Here the sample spans about 94,000 clones, more than 65% being singletons. These data are taken from a study of Ad26.COV2.S vaccination and SARS-CoV-2 variants. The germline V gene has CDR1 SGHTA and CDR2 FQGTGA. The ends were cut back, 4 bases at V and 4 bases at J, with 5 bases in the middle. The CDR3 is 13 amino acids. Study observations and caveats: People who got the vaccine or the placebo had similar non-spike TCR breadth. Those who received the vaccine showed greater spike-specific TCR breadth than those given placebo. Once vaccination had occurred, spike-specific CD8+ and CD4+ T cell responses reportedly showed substantial breadth.

The input for sequencing was peripheral blood, taken after recovery from COVID-19. This sequence was found in a human donor who had recovered from COVID-19. V is TRBV7-3 and J is TRBJ1-6; D remains ambiguous. CDR3 DNA: TGTGCCAGCAGCTCTTCGTATAATTCACCCCTCCACTTT. It is translated as CASSSSYNSPLHF.